The 2 T cell receptor beta chains below all came from one sample that was sequenced in a study of identical twins. TCRdb re-called the 5' RACE reads with MiXCR, one entry per CDR3 protein. There are approximately 190,000 distinct CDR3 sequences in the sample; 15% to 20% occur only once, and 35% to 50% lies in the top ten. These same records also appear under a second study, on T cells expressing NK-cell markers.

Sequencing was performed on CD8+ T cells sorted from blood. Every receptor here comes from a woman younger than 30 in good health.

Only a few counts were recorded for this clonotype. This rearrangement joins TRBV29-1 to TRBJ2-1, with D unresolved. CDR3 length: 14 amino acids. Germline assignment: CDR1 SQVTM and CDR2 ANQGSEA. Trimming took 6 bases from V and 0 from J, leaving 12 bases between them. CDR3 region: CSVGPLSSYNEQFF. The CDR3 DNA reads as TGCAGCGTCGGACCACTGAGCTCCTACAATGAGCAGTTCTTC.

This sequence joins TRBV29-1 and TRBJ2-7, with D possibly being TRBD2 (5 bases). The CDR3 totals 15 residues. V was pared by 4 bases and J by 2 bases, with 18 bases between. Germline V CDR1 and CDR2: SQVTM, ANQGSEA. CDR3 DNA sequence: TGCAGCGTTGGTTTAAGCGGACTGGAGGCCTACGAGCAGTACTTC. This codes for CSVGLSGLEAYEQYF.